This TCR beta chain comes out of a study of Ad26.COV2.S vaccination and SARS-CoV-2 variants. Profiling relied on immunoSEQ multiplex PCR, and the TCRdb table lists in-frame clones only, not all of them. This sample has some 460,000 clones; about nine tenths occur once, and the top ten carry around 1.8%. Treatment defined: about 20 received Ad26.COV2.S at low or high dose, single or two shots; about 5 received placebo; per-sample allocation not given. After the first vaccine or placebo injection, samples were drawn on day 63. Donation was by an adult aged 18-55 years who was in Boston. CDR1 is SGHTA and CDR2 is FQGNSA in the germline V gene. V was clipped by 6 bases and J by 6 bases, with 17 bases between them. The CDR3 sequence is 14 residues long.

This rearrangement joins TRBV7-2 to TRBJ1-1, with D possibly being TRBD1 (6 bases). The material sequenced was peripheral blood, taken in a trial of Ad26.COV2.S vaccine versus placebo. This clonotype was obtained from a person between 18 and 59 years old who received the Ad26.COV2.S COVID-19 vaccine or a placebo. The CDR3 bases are TGTGCCAGCAGGGACCCAGGGGTGGGGTCTGAAGCTTTCTTT. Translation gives CASRDPGVGSEAFF.